Presented here are 10 T cell receptor beta chains from one specimen sequenced in a study of shared clonotypes between healthy human individuals. Assay: immunoSEQ multiplex PCR; the TCRdb copy retains only in-frame clones and omits some. The sample lists about 2.1 million clones, approximately 94% occurring once. Naive CD8 cells comprised CD45RO-negative, CCR7-positively selected cells, excluding terminally differentiated effector memory CD45RA+ cells. Sequencing used naive CD8+ T cells from PBMCs. All receptors derive from a man younger than 30 in good health. Some clones in this sample may be carry-over from other donors' samples.

This chain uses TRBV18 with TRBJ1-1, with D tentatively TRBD1 (6 bases). Germline lookup yields CDR1 KGHSH and CDR2 LQKENI. The CDR3 length is 15 residues. V was pared by 3 bases and J by 6 bases, with 17 bases between. CDR3 coding DNA: TGTGCCAGCTCACCTTCGTCAGCGCAGGGGTCTGAAGCTTTCTTT. It codes for CASSPSSAQGSEAFF.

J is TRBJ2-1 and V is TRBV5-1; D ambiguous. The CDR3 has 15 amino acids. Deletions cut 4 bases from V and 1 base from J, with 12 bases between. The V gene's germline CDR1 is SGHRS and CDR2 YFSETQ. CDR3 sequence: CASSQSHPSYNEQFF. For the CDR3, the DNA is TGCGCCAGCAGCCAGTCACATCCGTCCTACAATGAGCAGTTCTTC.

This chain uses TRBV2 with TRBJ2-7; a possible D gene is TRBD2 (6 bases). CDR3 length: 13 amino acids. V was shortened by 8 bases and J by 5 bases, with 16 bases between the two germline ends. Germline lookup yields CDR1 SNHLY and CDR2 FYNNEI. The CDR3 reads CASLGRGGNEQYF. The CDR3 bases are TGTGCCAGCTTAGGTCGGGGAGGCAACGAGCAGTACTTC. The full variable domain, completed using reference TRBV2 and TRBJ2-7, is EPEVTQTPSHQVTQMGQEVILRCVPISNHLYFYWYRQILGQKVEFLVSFYNNEISEKSEIFDDQFSVERPDGSNFTLKIRSTKLEDSAMYFCASLGRGGNEQYFGPGTRLTVT.

Of note for this clone: The same CDR3 also results from other DNA sequences found in this sample. Here the CDR3 DNA reads TGTGCCAGCAGCTTGGTCGTTTCAGGCTACGAGCAGTACTTC. Its translation is CASSLVVSGYEQYF. The chain uses TRBV7-9 and TRBJ2-7; D remains unclear. V was clipped by 3 bases and J by 3 bases, with 12 bases between them. The germline gives CDR1 SEHNR, CDR2 FQNEAQ (reference sequence). This CDR3 spans 14 amino acids.

The chain uses TRBV5-1 and TRBJ2-5; D might be TRBD1 or TRBD2, each matching 6 bases. This CDR3 region has 17 residues. CDR1 and CDR2 (germline): SGHRS, YFSETQ. V shed 0 bases and J shed 5 bases, with 20 bases lying between them. CDR3 residues: CASSLGNRDGTVETQYF. CDR3 DNA sequence: TGCGCCAGCAGCTTGGGAAACAGGGACGGGACTGTGGAGACCCAGTACTTC.

This clone was seen a single time. The CDR3 reads CATSSRNEGDHGYTF. CDR3 DNA sequence: TGTGCCACCAGCTCTCGCAACGAGGGGGACCATGGCTACACCTTC. V usage is TRBV15 and J usage is TRBJ1-2, with D maybe TRBD1 (6 bases). This CDR3 spans 15 amino acids. Trimming cost V 5 bases and J 6 bases, with 19 bases left between them. Germline-derived CDR1 and CDR2 are LNHNV and YYDKDF (reference sequence).

Remarks on this clone: The sample contains more than one DNA sequence encoding this CDR3. The chain employs TRBV28 and TRBJ1-2, with D possibly TRBD1 on 6 matching bases. Trimming took 2 bases from V and 1 from J, leaving 8 bases between them. In germline, CDR1 is MDHEN, CDR2 SYDVKM. This CDR3 region has 14 residues. This CDR3 is CASSLRGSNYGYTF. The CDR3 DNA sequence: TGTGCCAGCAGTTTAAGGGGGAGTAACTATGGCTACACCTTC.

This chain joins TRBV18 and TRBJ2-3; tentatively, D is TRBD2 (6 bases). The CDR3 spans 18 residues. Trimming took 3 bases from V and 1 from J, leaving 20 bases between them. Germline V CDR1 and CDR2: KGHSH, LQKENI. The DNA of the CDR3 is TGTGCCAGCTCACCCCCGTCGGTAGCGGATATGCGCACAGATACGCAGTATTTT. Encoded protein: CASSPPSVADMRTDTQYF.

The chain carries TRBV4-1 and TRBJ2-7; no definite D call. In germline, CDR1 is MGHRA, CDR2 YSYEKL. Trimming cost V 0 bases and J 0 bases, with 18 bases left between them. This CDR3 is built from 18 residues. Here the CDR3 reads CASSQDDVLGLDSYEQYF. The CDR3 region has the DNA TGCGCCAGCAGCCAAGATGACGTCTTAGGGTTGGACTCCTACGAGCAGTACTTC.

The chain links TRBV25-1 to TRBJ1-3; 8 bases agree with TRBD1. J was trimmed by 1 base and V by 8 bases; bases with no gene match: 1. Germline values: CDR1 MGHDK, CDR2 SYGVNS. The CDR3 contains 13 residues. The CDR3 loop is CASDRGSGNTIYF. In nucleotides, the CDR3 is TGTGCCAGCGACAGGGGATCTGGAAACACCATATATTTT.